Given below is one TCR beta chain in context. There is no known antigen for this receptor. The input lacks base qualities; no much larger clone sits a single base away. CDR1 and CDR2 are drawn from the germline V gene: SGDLS, YYNGEE. Spanning cysteine to phenylalanine, the CDR3 consists of 15 amino acids. Kept here is only the CDR3 DNA, which spans 45 bases and is read in frame from base 1. V gives up 4 bases and J gives up 2 bases, and the segment between their germline ends measures 15 bases. The library was made by RT-PCR. TCRdb records NextSeq 550 as the sequencer. TCRdb cleaned the public reads at Q25 with fastp, built clones with MiXCR and kept in-frame beta chains. Each entry merges the rows of one CDR3 protein and shows their most common DNA and genes. The table for this sample lists 410,000 or so distinct CDR3 sequences; roughly 17% of them were counted only once. Roughly 7% of the sample is held by the ten biggest clonotypes.

This specimen belongs to a study of patients and donors after allogeneic stem cell transplantation (dated by TCRdb to 2018 to 2021). The sample consisted of blood, either unsorted or a sorted T cell fraction (not recorded which). This receptor was obtained from a human donor who was either an allogeneic HSCT recipient or a stem cell or donor lymphocyte infusion donor (not recorded which). It is not recorded whose cells these are; they may come from a transplant donor. The chain links TRBV9 with TRBJ1-1, with a weak D call of TRBD1 (6 bases match). The DNA sequence is TGTGCCAGCAGCTTTGGACAGAACCTTAACACTGAAGCTTTCTTT. Its translation is CASSFGQNLNTEAFF.